This T cell receptor beta chain was identified during a study of molecular identifiers for immune sequencing clone quantification. TCRdb re-called the PCR reads with MiXCR, one entry per CDR3 protein. The repertoire has more than 450,000 distinct CDR3 sequences, about 26% of them found once; the top ten carry 0.7% to 0.9%. Losses at the gene ends were 0 bases for V and 1 base for J; bases not matched to a gene: 0. Germline loops: CDR1 LGHNT, CDR2 FRNRAP. The CDR3 runs to 15 residues. This clonotype was picked up a small number of times. Its antigen remains unidentified. Regarding the study as a whole: Spiked Jurkat TCR RNA equivalent to one cell was reportedly detectable in approximately 1 million naive cells.

The receptor's source is a human donor in good health. Some libraries in this study had Jurkat cell RNA spiked in. J is TRBJ2-3 and V is TRBV12-5, with TRBD2 identical over 8 bases. Material: naive CD8+ T cells from blood, with Jurkat cell RNA spiked in. Subset: FACS-sorted CD8+CD4-CCR7+CD45RA+ naive T cells. This CDR3 is CASGLVAGGTDTQYF. CDR3 coding DNA: TGTGCTAGTGGTTTGGTAGCGGGGGGCACAGATACGCAGTATTTT.